The sequence of this T cell receptor (beta chain) was determined in a study of blood T cell repertoires in COVID-19. About the study: The study drew acute and convalescent COVID-19 samples from the United States, Italy and Spain. T cells, B-cell-depleted T cells, or PBMCs provided the cDNA or gDNA that served as material.

In the authors' workflow: Reference gene primer amplification gave nucleated cell count estimates. Using immunoSEQ multiplex PCR, the repertoire was profiled, and TCRdb retains in-frame clones only, with some absent. V and J calls and clone size are as listed in that table; D and trimming were resolved from the DNA. The data contain 120,000 or so clones, around 76% of them seen just once; the ten biggest clones take up more than 5.5%. With 5 bases clipped from V and 0 bases from J, the junction kept 7 bases outside the gene matches. The CDR3 sequence is 17 residues long. Per germline, CDR1 SGHTA and CDR2 FQGNSA.

This chain links TRBV7-2 with TRBJ2-3; 11 positions match TRBD2. The specimen sequenced was peripheral blood. The receptor comes from a man in his sixties with acute or convalescent COVID-19. CDR3 protein: CASSPATSGRSTDTQYF. The CDR3 DNA reads as TGTGCCAGCAGCCCCGCCACTAGCGGGAGAAGCACAGATACGCAGTATTTT.